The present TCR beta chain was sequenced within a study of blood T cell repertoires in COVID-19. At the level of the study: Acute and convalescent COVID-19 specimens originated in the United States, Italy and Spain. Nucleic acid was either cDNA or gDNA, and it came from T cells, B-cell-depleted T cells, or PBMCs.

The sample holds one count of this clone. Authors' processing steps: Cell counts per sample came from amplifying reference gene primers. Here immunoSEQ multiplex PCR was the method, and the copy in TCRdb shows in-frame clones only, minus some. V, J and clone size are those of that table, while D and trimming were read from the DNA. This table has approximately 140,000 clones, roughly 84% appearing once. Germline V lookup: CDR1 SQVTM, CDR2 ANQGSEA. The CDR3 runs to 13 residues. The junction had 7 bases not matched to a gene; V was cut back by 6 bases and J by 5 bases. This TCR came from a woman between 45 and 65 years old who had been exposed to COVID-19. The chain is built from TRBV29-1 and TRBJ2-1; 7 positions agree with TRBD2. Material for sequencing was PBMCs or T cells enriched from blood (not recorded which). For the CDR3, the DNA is TGCAGCGTCCCCCGGGGGGAGCACAATGAGCAGTTCTTC. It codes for CSVPRGEHNEQFF.